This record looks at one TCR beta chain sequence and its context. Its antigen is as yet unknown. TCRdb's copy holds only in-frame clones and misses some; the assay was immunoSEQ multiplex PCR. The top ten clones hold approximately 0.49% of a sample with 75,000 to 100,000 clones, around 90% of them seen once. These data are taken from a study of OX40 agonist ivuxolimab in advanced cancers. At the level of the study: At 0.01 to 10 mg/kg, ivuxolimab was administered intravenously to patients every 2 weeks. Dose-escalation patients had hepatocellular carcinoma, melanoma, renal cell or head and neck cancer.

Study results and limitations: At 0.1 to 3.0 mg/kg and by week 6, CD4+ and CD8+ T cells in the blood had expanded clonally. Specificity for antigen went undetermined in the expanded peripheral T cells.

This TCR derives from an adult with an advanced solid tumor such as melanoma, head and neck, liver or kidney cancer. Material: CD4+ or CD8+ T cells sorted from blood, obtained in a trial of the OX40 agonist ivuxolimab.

CDR3 region: CASSLNGGDAIYF. The CDR3 DNA is TGTGCCAGCAGCTTAAATGGGGGAGACGCCATATATTTT. The chain has TRBV7-3 and TRBJ1-3; D is perhaps TRBD1 (5 bases). From germline, CDR1 is SGHTA and CDR2 FQGTGA. This CDR3 comprises 13 residues. Trimming left V 1 base short and J 11 bases short, with 12 bases between. Full variable domain (rest looked up from reference TRBV7-3 and TRBJ1-3): GAGVSQTPSNKVTEKGKYVELRCDPISGHTALYWYRQSLGQGPEFLIYFQGTGAADDSGLPNDRFFAVRPEGSVSTLKIQRTERGDSAVYLCASSLNGGDAIYFGEGSWLTVV.